These T cell receptor beta chains were read from a single sample in a study of OX40 agonist ivuxolimab in advanced cancers. Here immunoSEQ multiplex PCR was the method, and the copy in TCRdb shows in-frame clones only, minus some. The sample lists around 67,000 clones; 65% to 90% were seen once. The input for sequencing was CD4+ or CD8+ T cells sorted from blood, taken in a trial of the OX40 agonist ivuxolimab. The receptors come from an adult with an advanced solid tumor such as melanoma, head and neck, liver or kidney cancer. Both conserved end residues are part of each CDR3. A D gene is named only where the DNA matches it firmly.

V: TRBV6-5; D: -; CDR3: CASRAELYNSPLHF
V: TRBV10-3; D: -; CDR3: CAISEKRGYEQYF
V: TRBV5-6; D: TRBD2; CDR3: CASSFQLPTSRKKETQYF
V: TRBV28; D: TRBD1; CDR3: CASSPPGTGEAFF
V: TRBV6-1; D: -; CDR3: CASSETEKLFF
V: TRBV6-6; D: -; CDR3: CASNRVNTEAFF
V: TRBV29-1; D: TRBD1; CDR3: CSVGGQERGETQYF
V: TRBV29-1; D: TRBD1; CDR3: CSVGTGSPQGQFF
V: TRBV5-1; D: TRBD2; CDR3: CASSIARLAGKETQYF
V: TRBV5-8; D: -; CDR3: CASSLVQGTPKRGYTF
V: TRBV7-2; D: -; CDR3: CASSLAQVGNEQFF
V: TRBV27; D: TRBD1; CDR3: CASSPTRDRATYEQYF
V: TRBV10-3; D: TRBD2; CDR3: CAISEPGGLADEQYF
V: TRBV27; D: -; CDR3: CASRLQIGYGYTF
V: TRBV6-5; D: -; CDR3: CATLGGGNTEAFF
V: TRBV7-2; D: -; CDR3: CASSTQGNTEAFF
V: TRBV6-5; D: TRBD1; CDR3: CASSDRGQGTQYF
V: TRBV10-3; D: TRBD1; CDR3: CAISESLPGQSSYNSPLHF
V: TRBV5-8; D: -; CDR3: CASVPTTYEQYF
V: TRBV6-1; D: -; CDR3: CASSAPVGGLTEAFF
V: TRBV18; D: -; CDR3: CASSRDKNEKLFF
V: TRBV9; D: TRBD2; CDR3: CASSVSSGGASDTQYF
V: TRBV2; D: -; CDR3: CASSYRVEYSPLHF
V: TRBV5-1; D: TRBD2; CDR3: CASSLTSGMAHEQFF
V: TRBV5-1; D: -; CDR3: CASSLGYEQYF
V: TRBV10-1; D: TRBD1; CDR3: CASSPGQTGTQYF
V: TRBV4-1; D: -; CDR3: CASSPTPNYEQYF
V: TRBV7-9; D: -; CDR3: CASSLIMGSSSGNTIYF
V: TRBV30; D: -; CDR3: CASLHNPHRRYF
V: TRBV19; D: -; CDR3: CASRTVGGYTF
V: TRBV14; D: -; CDR3: CASSQVTKKGYGYTF
V: TRBV5-1; D: -; CDR3: CASSFQSTALEQYF
V: TRBV7-9; D: -; CDR3: CASSFGTMRTDTQYF
V: TRBV2; D: -; CDR3: CASMIGPYEKLFF
V: TRBV11-2; D: TRBD2; CDR3: CASSSRLAGLSYEQYF
V: TRBV14; D: -; CDR3: CASSPTGWQSSYNEQFF
V: TRBV7-2; D: -; CDR3: CASSLAGGAYNEQFF
V: TRBV9; D: -; CDR3: CASSARAGLTKNIQYF
V: TRBV6-1; D: -; CDR3: CASSVRDGYNEQFF
V: TRBV29-1; D: TRBD2; CDR3: CSVFGGDGETQYF
V: TRBV27; D: -; CDR3: CASRQGVSLYGYTF
V: TRBV11-2; D: -; CDR3: CASSLGLGAGLALEAQYF
V: TRBV4-1; D: -; CDR3: CASSFEPGRASYNEQFF
V: TRBV9; D: -; CDR3: CASMPGQANTEAFF
V: TRBV5-8; D: TRBD1; CDR3: CASSGGTGGAGETQYF
V: TRBV2; D: -; CDR3: CASTYSNQPQHF
V: TRBV5-4; D: -; CDR3: CASSLIRGKAASGNTIYF
V: TRBV6-4; D: -; CDR3: CASSYEPAGSGYTF
V: TRBV11-2; D: -; CDR3: CASTSPGATAFF
V: TRBV18; D: -; CDR3: CASSLDRSSGNTIYF
V: TRBV29-1; D: TRBD1; CDR3: CSVYRGGGYTF
V: TRBV11-2; D: -; CDR3: CASSLFSSLAGTREQYF